The rows below give T cell receptor beta chains drawn from one sample of a study of cytomegalovirus exposure and HLA in healthy donors. Sequencing used immunoSEQ multiplex PCR; TCRdb keeps in-frame clones, though not all of them. Seen here are about 200,000 clones, about 84% observed once, and the top ten hold more than 1.1%. Sequencing was carried out using PBMCs. The receptors here all came from a woman between 18 and 29 years old in good health and CMV-seronegative. Both conserved end residues are part of each CDR3. The D gene is left open where the match is weak. Part of the rows lack a size; the others show once, few, many or a class for expanded clones.

TRBV7-9	TRBJ1-1	few	.	TGTGCCAGCAGCGCTGACACGAACACTGAAGCTTTCTTT	CASSADTNTEAFF
TRBV9	TRBJ1-1	once	TRBD1	TGTGCCAGCAGCGAGAGAACGGACAGGATGAACACTGAAGCTTTCTTT	CASSERTDRMNTEAFF
TRBV4-2	TRBJ2-3	.	.	TGTGCCAGCAGGGAGGAGGGGCAGGGGGCAGATACGCAGTATTTT	CASREEGQGADTQYF
TRBV4-2	TRBJ1-2	.	TRBD1	TGTGCCAGCAGCCAGGGGCTACCGGGACAGGGTCATCACTTCTATGGCTACACCTTC	CASSQGLPGQGHHFYGYTF
TRBV10-2	TRBJ1-1	.	TRBD1	TGCGCCAGCAGTGAGTCCCCTCGGACAGGGGCTGAAGCTTTCTTT	CASSESPRTGAEAFF
TRBV19	TRBJ1-5	medium-sized	.	TGTGCCAGTAGTATCAACTATCAGCCCCAGCATTTT	CASSINYQPQHF
TRBV30	TRBJ2-5	.	TRBD1	TGTGCCTGGGGTACCAGGGGGCGACAAGAGACCCAGTACTTC	CAWGTRGRQETQYF
TRBV6-4	TRBJ2-3	.	TRBD2	TGTGCCAGCAGTGACCCTACTTCTAGCGGGAGTCCACCGCAGTATTTT	CASSDPTSSGSPPQYF
TRBV5-4	TRBJ2-3	.	.	TGTGCCAGCACCGCCAGGGAGGGGGGTACGCAGTATTTT	CASTAREGGTQYF
TRBV10-1	TRBJ1-1	.	.	TGCGCCAGCAGTGGGACAGCGAACACTGAAGCTTTCTTT	CASSGTANTEAFF
TRBV4-1	TRBJ2-1	.	TRBD2	TGCGCCAGCAGCCACCTAGGGACTAGCGGTTCCTACAATGAGCAGTTCTTC	CASSHLGTSGSYNEQFF
TRBV27	TRBJ1-6	.	TRBD1	TGTGCCAGCAAAAGGGACAGGGGGTGGAGCTCCTATAATTCACCCCTCCACTTT	CASKRDRGWSSYNSPLHF
TRBV4-1	TRBJ2-1	.	TRBD1	TGCGCCAGCAGCCCAACAGGGGGCATCCACAATGAGCAGTTCTTC	CASSPTGGIHNEQFF